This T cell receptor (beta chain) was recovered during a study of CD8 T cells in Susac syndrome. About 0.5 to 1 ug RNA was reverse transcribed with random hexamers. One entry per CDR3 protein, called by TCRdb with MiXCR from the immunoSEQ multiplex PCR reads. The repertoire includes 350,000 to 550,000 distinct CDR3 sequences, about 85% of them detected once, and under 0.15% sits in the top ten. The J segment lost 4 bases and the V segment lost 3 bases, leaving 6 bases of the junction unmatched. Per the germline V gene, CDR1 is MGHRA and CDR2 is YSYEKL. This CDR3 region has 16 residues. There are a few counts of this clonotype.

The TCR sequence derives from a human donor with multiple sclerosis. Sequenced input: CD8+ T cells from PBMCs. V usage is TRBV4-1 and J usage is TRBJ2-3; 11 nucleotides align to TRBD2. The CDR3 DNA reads TGCGCCAGCAGCCAGCGAGATAGCGGGGGGGCAGATACGCAGTATTTT. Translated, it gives CASSQRDSGGADTQYF.